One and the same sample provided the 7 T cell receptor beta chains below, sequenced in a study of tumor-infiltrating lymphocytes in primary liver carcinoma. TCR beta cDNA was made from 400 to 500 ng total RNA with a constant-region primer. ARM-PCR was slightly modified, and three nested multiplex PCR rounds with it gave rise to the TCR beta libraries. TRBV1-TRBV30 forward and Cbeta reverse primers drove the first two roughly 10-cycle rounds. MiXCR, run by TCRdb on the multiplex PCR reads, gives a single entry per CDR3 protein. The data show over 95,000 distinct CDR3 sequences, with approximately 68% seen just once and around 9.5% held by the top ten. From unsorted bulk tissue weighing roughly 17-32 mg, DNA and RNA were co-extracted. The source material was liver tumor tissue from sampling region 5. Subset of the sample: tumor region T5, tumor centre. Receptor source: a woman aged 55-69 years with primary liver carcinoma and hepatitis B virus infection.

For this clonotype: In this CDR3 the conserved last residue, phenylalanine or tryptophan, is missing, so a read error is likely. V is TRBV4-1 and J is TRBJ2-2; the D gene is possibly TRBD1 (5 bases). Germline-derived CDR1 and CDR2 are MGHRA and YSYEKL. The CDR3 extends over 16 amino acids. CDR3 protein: CASSPSFLTDTVELFL. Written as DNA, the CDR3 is TGCGCCAGCAGCCCTTCTTTTCTGACAGACACCGTGGAGCTGTTTCTT.

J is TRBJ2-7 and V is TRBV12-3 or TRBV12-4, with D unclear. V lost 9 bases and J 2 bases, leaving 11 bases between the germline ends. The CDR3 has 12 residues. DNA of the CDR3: TGTGCCAGTGGTGGCGTCGCCTACGAGCAGTACTTC. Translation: CASGGVAYEQYF.

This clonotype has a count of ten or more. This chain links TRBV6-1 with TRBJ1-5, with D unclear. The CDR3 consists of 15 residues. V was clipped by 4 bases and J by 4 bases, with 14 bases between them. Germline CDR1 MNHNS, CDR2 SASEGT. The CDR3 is CASSVFPQVNQPQHF. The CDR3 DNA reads TGTGCCAGCAGTGTTTTCCCCCAGGTAAATCAGCCCCAGCATTTT.

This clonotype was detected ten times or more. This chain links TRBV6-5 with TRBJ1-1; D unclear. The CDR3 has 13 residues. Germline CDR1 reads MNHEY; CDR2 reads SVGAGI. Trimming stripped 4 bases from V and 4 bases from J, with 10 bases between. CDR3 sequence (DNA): TGTGCCAGCAGTTTGAACCCGTTCACTGAAGCTTTCTTT. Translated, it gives CASSLNPFTEAFF.

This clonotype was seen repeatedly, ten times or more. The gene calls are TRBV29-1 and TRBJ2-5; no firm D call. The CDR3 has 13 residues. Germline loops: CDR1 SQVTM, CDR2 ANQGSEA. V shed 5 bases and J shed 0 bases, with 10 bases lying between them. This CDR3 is CSVFRTDQETQYF. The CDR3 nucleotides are TGCAGCGTTTTCCGGACCGACCAAGAGACCCAGTACTTC.

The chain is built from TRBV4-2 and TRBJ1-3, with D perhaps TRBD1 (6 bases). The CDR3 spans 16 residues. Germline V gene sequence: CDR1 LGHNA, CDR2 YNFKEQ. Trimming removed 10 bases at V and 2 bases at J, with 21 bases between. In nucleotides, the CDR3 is TGTGCCAACAGACAAGATGAAGGGGACACTGGAAACACCATATATTTT. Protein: CANRQDEGDTGNTIYF.

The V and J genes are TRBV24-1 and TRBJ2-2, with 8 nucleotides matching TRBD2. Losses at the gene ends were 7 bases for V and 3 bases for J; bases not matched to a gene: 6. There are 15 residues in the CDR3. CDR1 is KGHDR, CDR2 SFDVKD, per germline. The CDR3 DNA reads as TGTGCCACCAGGGCGGGGGGCGCCGACACCGGGGAGCTGTTTTTT. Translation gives CATRAGGADTGELFF.